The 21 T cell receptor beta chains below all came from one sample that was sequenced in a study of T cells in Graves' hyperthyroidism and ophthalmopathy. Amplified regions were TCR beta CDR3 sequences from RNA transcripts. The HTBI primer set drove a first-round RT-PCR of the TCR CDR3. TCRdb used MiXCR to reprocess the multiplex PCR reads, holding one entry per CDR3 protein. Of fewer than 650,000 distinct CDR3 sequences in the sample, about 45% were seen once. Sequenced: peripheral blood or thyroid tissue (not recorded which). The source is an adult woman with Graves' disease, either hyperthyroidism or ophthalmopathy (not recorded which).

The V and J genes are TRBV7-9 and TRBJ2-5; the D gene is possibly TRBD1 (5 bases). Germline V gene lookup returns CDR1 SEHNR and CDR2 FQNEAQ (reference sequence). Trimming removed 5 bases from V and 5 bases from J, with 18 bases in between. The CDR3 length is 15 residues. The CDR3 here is CASSPTLARVETQYF. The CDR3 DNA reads TGTGCCAGCAGCCCGACACTCGCCAGGGTCGAGACCCAGTACTTC.

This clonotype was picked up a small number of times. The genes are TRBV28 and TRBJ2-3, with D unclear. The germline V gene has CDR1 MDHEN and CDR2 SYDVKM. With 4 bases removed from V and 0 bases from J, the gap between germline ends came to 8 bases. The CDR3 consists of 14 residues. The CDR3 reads CASSWATSTDTQYF. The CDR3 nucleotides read TGTGCCAGCAGTTGGGCGACTAGCACAGATACGCAGTATTTT.

The CDR3 protein is CSARPSGINEQFF. The CDR3 coding sequence is TGCAGTGCTAGGCCTAGCGGGATCAATGAGCAGTTCTTC. The chain employs TRBV20-1 and TRBJ2-1; 9 positions agree with TRBD2. The V segment lost 3 bases and the J segment 6 bases; nucleotides outside the gene matches: 3. CDR3 size: 13 residues. Germline loops: CDR1 DFQATT, CDR2 SNEGSKA (reference sequence).

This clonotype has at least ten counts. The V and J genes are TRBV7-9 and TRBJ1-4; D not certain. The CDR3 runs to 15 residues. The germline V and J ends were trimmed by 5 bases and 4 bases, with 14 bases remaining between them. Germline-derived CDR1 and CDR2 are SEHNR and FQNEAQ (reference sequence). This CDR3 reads CASSPARPSNEKLFF. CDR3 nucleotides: TGTGCCAGCAGCCCAGCACGGCCCAGTAATGAAAAACTGTTTTTT. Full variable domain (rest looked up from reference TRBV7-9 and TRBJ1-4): DTGVSQNPRHKITKRGQNVTFRCDPISEHNRLYWYRQTLGQGPEFLTYFQNEAQLEKSRLLSDRFSAERPKGSFSTLEIQRTEQGDSAMYLCASSPARPSNEKLFFGSGTQLSVL.

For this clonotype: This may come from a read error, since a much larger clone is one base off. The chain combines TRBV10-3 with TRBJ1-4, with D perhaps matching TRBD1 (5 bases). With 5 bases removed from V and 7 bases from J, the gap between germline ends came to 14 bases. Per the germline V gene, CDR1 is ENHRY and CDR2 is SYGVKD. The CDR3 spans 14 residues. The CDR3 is CAISFQGISEKLFF. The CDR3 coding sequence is TGTGCCATCAGTTTCCAGGGTATTAGTGAAAAACTGTTTTTT.

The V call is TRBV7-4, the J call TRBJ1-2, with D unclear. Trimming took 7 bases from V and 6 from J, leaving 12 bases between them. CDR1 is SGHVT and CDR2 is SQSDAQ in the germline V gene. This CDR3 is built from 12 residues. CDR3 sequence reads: CASTHGENGYTF. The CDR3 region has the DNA TGTGCCAGCACCCATGGGGAGAATGGCTACACCTTC. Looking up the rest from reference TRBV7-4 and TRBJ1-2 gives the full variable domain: GAGVSQSPRYKVAKRGRDVALRCDSISGHVTLYWYRQTLGQGSEVLTYSQSDAQRDKSGRPSGRFSAERPERSVSTLKIQRTEQGDSAVYLCASTHGENGYTFGSGTRLTVV.

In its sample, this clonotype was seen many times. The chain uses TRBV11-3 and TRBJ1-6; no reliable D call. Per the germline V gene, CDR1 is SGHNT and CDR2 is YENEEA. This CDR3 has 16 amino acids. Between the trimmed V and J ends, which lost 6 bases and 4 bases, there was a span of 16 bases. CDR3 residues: CASSHTWGVYNSPLHF. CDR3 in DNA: TGTGCCAGCAGTCATACCTGGGGAGTGTATAATTCACCCCTCCACTTT. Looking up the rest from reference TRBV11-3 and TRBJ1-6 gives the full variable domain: EAGVVQSPRYKIIEKKQPVAFWCNPISGHNTLYWYLQNLGQGPELLIRYENEEAVDDSQLPKDRFSAERLKGVDSTLKIQPAELGDSAVYLCASSHTWGVYNSPLHFGNGTRLTVT.

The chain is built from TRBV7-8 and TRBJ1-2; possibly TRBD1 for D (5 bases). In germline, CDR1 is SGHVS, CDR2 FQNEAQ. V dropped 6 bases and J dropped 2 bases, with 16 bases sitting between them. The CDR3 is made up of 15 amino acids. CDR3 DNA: TGTGCCAGCAGTTTATCGTGGACAAGCAACTATGGCTACACCTTC. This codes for CASSLSWTSNYGYTF.

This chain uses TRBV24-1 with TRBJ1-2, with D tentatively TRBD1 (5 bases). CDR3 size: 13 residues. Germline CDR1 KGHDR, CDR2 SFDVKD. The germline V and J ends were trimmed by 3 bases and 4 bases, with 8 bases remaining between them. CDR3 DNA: TGTGCCACCAGTGATGACAGAGGCTATGGCTACACCTTC. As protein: CATSDDRGYGYTF.

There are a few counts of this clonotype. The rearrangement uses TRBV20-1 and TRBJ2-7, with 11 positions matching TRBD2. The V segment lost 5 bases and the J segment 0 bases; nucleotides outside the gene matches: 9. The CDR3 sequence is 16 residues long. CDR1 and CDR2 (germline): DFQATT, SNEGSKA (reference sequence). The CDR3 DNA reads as TGCAGTGCTCGCGGGGAACTAGCGGGGGCCTCCTACGAGCAGTACTTC. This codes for CSARGELAGASYEQYF.

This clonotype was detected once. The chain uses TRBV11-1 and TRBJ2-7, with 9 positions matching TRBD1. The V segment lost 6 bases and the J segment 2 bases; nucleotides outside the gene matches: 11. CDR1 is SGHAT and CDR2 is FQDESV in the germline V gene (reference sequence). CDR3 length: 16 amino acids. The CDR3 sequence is CASSLLGGQGAYEQYF. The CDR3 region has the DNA TGTGCCAGCAGTTTACTCGGGGGACAGGGAGCCTACGAGCAGTACTTC.

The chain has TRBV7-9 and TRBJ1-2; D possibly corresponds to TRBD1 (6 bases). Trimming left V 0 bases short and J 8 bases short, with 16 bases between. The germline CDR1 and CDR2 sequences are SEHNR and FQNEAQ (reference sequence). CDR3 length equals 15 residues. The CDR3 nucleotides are TGTGCCAGCAGCTTAGCAACCCCCTTGGGGGCCGGCTACACCTTC. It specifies CASSLATPLGAGYTF.

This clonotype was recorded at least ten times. CDR3 in DNA: TGTGCCAGCAGTTACGTGGGCACGAACACTGAAGCTTTCTTT. Amino acids: CASSYVGTNTEAFF. The chain is built from TRBV6-5 and TRBJ1-1; no clear D gene. The CDR3 has 14 residues. The V end lost 2 bases, the J end lost 1 base, and 8 bases lay between the germline ends. Per the germline V gene, CDR1 is MNHEY and CDR2 is SVGAGI.

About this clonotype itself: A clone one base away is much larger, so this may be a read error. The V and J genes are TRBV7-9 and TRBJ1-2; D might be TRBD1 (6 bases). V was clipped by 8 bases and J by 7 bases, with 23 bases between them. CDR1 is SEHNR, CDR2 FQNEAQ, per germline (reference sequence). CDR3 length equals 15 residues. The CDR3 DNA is TGTGCCAGCGGCGGGGGGGGGCGCGAATTTCGTGGCTACACCTTC. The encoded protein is CASGGGGREFRGYTF. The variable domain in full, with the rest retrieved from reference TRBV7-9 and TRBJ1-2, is DTGVSQNPRHKITKRGQNVTFRCDPISEHNRLYWYRQTLGQGPEFLTYFQNEAQLEKSRLLSDRFSAERPKGSFSTLEIQRTEQGDSAMYLCASGGGGREFRGYTFGSGTRLTVV.

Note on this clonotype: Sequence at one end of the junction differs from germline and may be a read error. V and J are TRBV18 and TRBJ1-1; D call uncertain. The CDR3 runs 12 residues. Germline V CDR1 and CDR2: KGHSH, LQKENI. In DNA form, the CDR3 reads TGTGCCAGCTCACCTTCGAACAGTGAAGCTTTCTTT. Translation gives CASSPSNSEAFF.

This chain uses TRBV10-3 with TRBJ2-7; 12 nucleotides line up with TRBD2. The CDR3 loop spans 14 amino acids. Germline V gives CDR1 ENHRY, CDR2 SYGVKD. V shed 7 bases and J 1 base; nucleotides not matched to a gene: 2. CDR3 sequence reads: CAIKTSGGSYEQYF. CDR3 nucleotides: TGTGCCATCAAGACTAGCGGGGGATCCTACGAGCAGTACTTC.

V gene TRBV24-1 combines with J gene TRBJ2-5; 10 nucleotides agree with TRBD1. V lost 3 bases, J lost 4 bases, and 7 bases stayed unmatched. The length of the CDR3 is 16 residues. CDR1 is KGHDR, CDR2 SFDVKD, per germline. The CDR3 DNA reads TGTGCCACCAGTGATCCGGGACAGGGGAAGGGAGAGACCCAGTACTTC. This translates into CATSDPGQGKGETQYF.

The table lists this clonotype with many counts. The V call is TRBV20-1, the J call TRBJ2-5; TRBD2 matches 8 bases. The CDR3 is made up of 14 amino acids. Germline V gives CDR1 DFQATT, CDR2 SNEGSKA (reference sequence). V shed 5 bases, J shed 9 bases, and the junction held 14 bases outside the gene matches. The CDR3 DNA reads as TGCAGTGCTTTGAGCGGGAGCCAACGGGGGGCCCAGTACTTC. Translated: CSALSGSQRGAQYF.

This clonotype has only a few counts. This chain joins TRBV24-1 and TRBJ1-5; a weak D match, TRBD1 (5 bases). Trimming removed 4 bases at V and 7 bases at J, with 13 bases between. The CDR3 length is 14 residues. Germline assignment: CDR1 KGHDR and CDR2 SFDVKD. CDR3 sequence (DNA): TGTGCCACCAGTGACCGTCAGGGTATCCAGCCCCAGCATTTT. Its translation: CATSDRQGIQPQHF.

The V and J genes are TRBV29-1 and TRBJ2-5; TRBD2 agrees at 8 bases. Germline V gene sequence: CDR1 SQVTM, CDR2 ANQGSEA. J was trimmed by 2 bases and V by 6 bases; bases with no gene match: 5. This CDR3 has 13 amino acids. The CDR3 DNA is TGCAGCGTCGGGGGGGGGCGGCAAGAGACCCAGTACTTC. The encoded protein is CSVGGGRQETQYF. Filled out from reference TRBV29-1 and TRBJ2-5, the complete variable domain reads SAVISQKPSRDICQRGTSLTIQCQVDSQVTMMFWYRQQPGQSLTLIATANQGSEATYESGFVIDKFPISRPNLTFSTLTVSNMSPEDSSIYLCSVGGGRQETQYFGPGTRLLVL.

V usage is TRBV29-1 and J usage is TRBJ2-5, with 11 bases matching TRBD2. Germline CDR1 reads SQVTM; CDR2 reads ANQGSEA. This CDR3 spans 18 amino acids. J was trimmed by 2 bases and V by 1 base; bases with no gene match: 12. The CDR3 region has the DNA TGCAGCGTTGAAGGGGGGGGTAGCGGGAGGGCCACTCAAGAGACCCAGTACTTC. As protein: CSVEGGGSGRATQETQYF.